The sequence of this T cell receptor (beta chain) was determined in a study of blood T cell repertoires in COVID-19 (dated by TCRdb to 2019 to 2021). At the level of the whole study: Samples covering the acute and convalescent phases of COVID-19 were provided by collaborators in the United States, Italy and Spain. Where available, HLA class I and class II types were obtained from metadata supplied by the sample provider rather than from assay-based typing. Deeply sampled blood TCRbeta repertoires from subjects exposed to, actively infected with, or recovered from COVID-19 were included in the dataset. The prospective study material was composed of cDNA or gDNA derived from T cells, B-cell-depleted T cells, or PBMCs. Samples came from the ongoing ImmuneRACE study (first 160 participants) plus 1,254 subjects from 6 global collaborators. A de-identified subject ID, COVID-19 status, age in years and sex were almost always included in the sample metadata. The repertoires were released in a freely available public database intended as a resource for research on the immune response to SARS-CoV-2.

Paper-wide results and their limitations: How much clinical and demographic metadata was included differed by source and by participant, and the metadata was provided uncurated.

In Seattle, one collaborating source enrolled patients while the infection was active and tracked those patients longitudinally over the course of disease. Each collaborating institution followed its own protocols to collect whole blood in K2EDTA tubes. For TCRbeta analysis, collaborators shipped samples as frozen whole blood, isolated PBMCs, or DNA extracted from either of those sample types. TCRbeta CDR3 regions were amplified from genomic DNA using the immunoSEQ Assay, a bias-controlled multiplex PCR. In the paper's pipeline: Within the assay, amplification of reference gene primers was used to estimate how many nucleated cells each sample contained. To quantify the absolute abundance of each unique TCRbeta CDR3 rearrangement, sequence reads were collapsed and filtered. Productive Simpson clonality was computed per sample as the square root of Simpson's diversity index over productive rearrangements. TCRdb mirrors the immuneACCESS table, restricted to in-frame sequences. Some clones are absent from its copies; in checked studies, under half trace to an unresolved V gene, and the reason for the others is unknown. V, J and clone size reflect that table, while D and trimming were determined from the DNA. The sample table contains some 260,000 clones; only one count was recorded for approximately 88% of them. The leading ten clones occupy roughly a tenth of the sample.

On this clone itself: It lacks a known antigen. Within one base of it there is no much larger clone, and no base qualities were kept.

This receptor was identified in a woman aged 70-85 years with COVID-19, enrolled during active disease. Material: peripheral blood.

The nucleotide sequence is given as TGCGCCAGCAGCCAAGATTTTTTAGGGACTAGGTCTGAGCAGTTCTTC. The translation is CASSQDFLGTRSEQFF. The rearranged chain carries TRBV4-1 and TRBJ2-1, with 8 junctional bases fitting TRBD2. The CDR3 sequence holds 16 residues, the cysteine and phenylalanine included. Only the CDR3 portion is preserved as DNA: 48 bases, with reading frame beginning at the first base. From V the trimming removes 0 bases and from J it removes 9 bases, while the gene matches leave 10 bases of the junction unaccounted for. The germline V gene specifies MGHRA as CDR1 and YSYEKL as CDR2.